The sequence of this TCR beta chain was determined in a study of blood T cell repertoires in COVID-19. The germline V gene has CDR1 SGHRS and CDR2 YFSETQ. J gave up 2 bases and V 2 bases, and 5 bases lay outside the gene matches. This CDR3 contains 16 residues. In the study's own analysis: Amplification with reference gene primers provided the estimates of nucleated cell counts. Method: immunoSEQ multiplex PCR; TCRdb's copy keeps in-frame clones and lacks some. V and J calls and clone size are as listed in that table; D and trimming were resolved from the DNA. The sample contains about 280,000 clones, roughly 87% of which appear only once.

Sequences were obtained from peripheral blood. The TCR sequence derives from a human donor in a cohort sampled during active COVID-19. The chain uses TRBV5-1 and TRBJ2-1; 9 bases match TRBD1. CDR3 protein: CASSLRGTGTYNEQFF. The DNA of the CDR3 is TGCGCCAGCAGCTTACGTGGGACAGGGACCTACAATGAGCAGTTCTTC.